Listed below are T cell receptor beta chains from one sample, sequenced in a study of blood T cell repertoires in COVID-19. Profiled with immunoSEQ multiplex PCR; TCRdb holds only in-frame clones, not every one. The sample comprises approximately 52,000 clones, about nine tenths of which are singletons, and around an eighth rests with the top ten. The sample comprised peripheral blood. The receptors derive from a human donor with active COVID-19. The donor label of this sample is uncertain. Both conserved end residues are part of each CDR3. Fields, in order: CDR3 DNA, CDR3 protein, V gene, J gene, clone size, D gene. The D gene is left open where the match is weak. Clone sizes are given selectively: once, few, many, or a class where the clone is expanded.

TGCGCCAGCAGCTTGACTAGCCACGAGACCCAGTACTTC	CASSLTSHETQYF	TRBV5-1	TRBJ2-5	.	.
TGTGCCAGCAGTTTATCAGGTAATGAGCAGTTCTTC	CASSLSGNEQFF	TRBV28	TRBJ2-1	.	.
TGTGCCAGCAGCTCCGAGCCCGAGAACACCATATATTTT	CASSSEPENTIYF	TRBV7-2	TRBJ1-3	.	.
TGTGCCAGCAGTTTTTTAGCGGGAGACGCTCTAGACAATGAGCAGTTCTTC	CASSFLAGDALDNEQFF	TRBV28	TRBJ2-1	.	TRBD2
TGTGCCAGTAGTACTGAAGGGAGCTCCTACAATGAGCAGTTCTTC	CASSTEGSSYNEQFF	TRBV19	TRBJ2-1	.	.
TGTGCCAGCAGCCGGACTAGCGGGGGAACCTCTGGGGCCAACGTCCTGACTTTC	CASSRTSGGTSGANVLTF	TRBV7-9	TRBJ2-6	.	TRBD2
TGTGCCAGCAGCTTGGCGGCGGGTATAAACAATGAGCAGTTCTTC	CASSLAAGINNEQFF	TRBV5-6	TRBJ2-1	.	.
TGCGCCAGCAGCCCCGGACACAACTCTGGGGCCAACGTCCTGACTTTC	CASSPGHNSGANVLTF	TRBV4-1	TRBJ2-6	.	.
TGTGCCAGCAGCTTGGGCGGCGGGAGCTATGGCTACACCTTC	CASSLGGGSYGYTF	TRBV5-6	TRBJ1-2	.	.
TGTGCCAGCAGCTTGGGGACAGGAACAGTCAATGAGCAGTTCTTC	CASSLGTGTVNEQFF	TRBV11-2	TRBJ2-1	.	TRBD1
TGTGCCAGCAGCTTAGACCGGGGGGGAGAGACCCAGTACTTC	CASSLDRGGETQYF	TRBV7-2	TRBJ2-5	.	TRBD2
TGTGCCACCTGGACAGGAAACAATCAGCCCCAGCATTTT	CATWTGNNQPQHF	TRBV10-3	TRBJ1-5	.	TRBD1
TGTGCCAGCAGCTCAACAGGGGTCCCCCTCTCCTACAATGAGCAGTTCTTC	CASSSTGVPLSYNEQFF	TRBV7-3	TRBJ2-1	.	TRBD1
TGTGCCAGTAGTTCCCGGACAGGGGTCGTAAGAGTCACAGATACGCAGTATTTT	CASSSRTGVVRVTDTQYF	TRBV19	TRBJ2-3	once	TRBD1
TGTGCCAGCTCACCACTGCCGGGACAGCCTACGGCCCAGTACTTC	CASSPLPGQPTAQYF	TRBV18	TRBJ2-5	.	TRBD1
TGTGCCAGCAGCTTAGCAGGGGTTAACGAGCAGTACTTC	CASSLAGVNEQYF	TRBV5-4	TRBJ2-7	.	.
TGTGCCAGTAGGGGACAATACACAGATACGCAGTATTTT	CASRGQYTDTQYF	TRBV19	TRBJ2-3	.	.
TGTGCCAGCAGGGGGACATCCCAAGAGACCCAGTACTTC	CASRGTSQETQYF	TRBV2	TRBJ2-5	.	.
TGCGCCAGCAGCTTCTCCGGGACAGTCAGCACAGATACGCAGTATTTT	CASSFSGTVSTDTQYF	TRBV5-1	TRBJ2-3	.	TRBD1
TGTGCCAGCAGTGAAGGGGCAGGGGGAAGCGAGCAGTACTTC	CASSEGAGGSEQYF	TRBV2	TRBJ2-7	.	TRBD1
TGTGCCAGCAGCTTTACAGGGGATGAGCAGTTCTTC	CASSFTGDEQFF	TRBV11-1	TRBJ2-1	.	TRBD1